This entry is about one T cell receptor (beta chain). This sample is drawn from a study of control samples from healthy donors and cancer patients. TCRdb keeps only in-frame clones here, not all; method: immunoSEQ multiplex PCR. The table has some 150,000 clones, approximately 94% seen once. Germline CDR1 is SGHRS and CDR2 is YFSETQ. This CDR3 is 15 amino acids long. The V end lost 4 bases, the J end lost 2 bases, and 14 bases lay between the germline ends. The source material was blood. The clonotype was recovered from a middle-aged man in good health. The chain employs TRBV5-1 and TRBJ2-3; weak D call: TRBD2 (5 bases). The CDR3 region is CASSDAGGTTDTQYF. CDR3 coding DNA: TGCGCCAGCAGCGACGCGGGCGGTACCACAGATACGCAGTATTTT.